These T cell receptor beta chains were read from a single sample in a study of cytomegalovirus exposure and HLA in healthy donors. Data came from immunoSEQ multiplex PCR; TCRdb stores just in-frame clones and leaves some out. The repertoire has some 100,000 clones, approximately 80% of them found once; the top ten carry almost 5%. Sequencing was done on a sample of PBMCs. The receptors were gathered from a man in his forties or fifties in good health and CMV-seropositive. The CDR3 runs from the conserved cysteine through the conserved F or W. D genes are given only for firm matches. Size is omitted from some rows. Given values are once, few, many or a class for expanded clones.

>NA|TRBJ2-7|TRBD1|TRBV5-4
CASSQDRTYEQYF
TGTGCCAGCAGCCAGGACAGGACCTACGAGCAGTACTTC
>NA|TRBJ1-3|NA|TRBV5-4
CASQPGQPHSGNTIYF
TGTGCCAGCCAGCCCGGACAGCCCCACTCTGGAAACACCATATATTTT
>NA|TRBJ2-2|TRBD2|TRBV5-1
CASSSGQGTSGTLGELFF
TGCGCCAGCAGCAGCGGGCAAGGGACTAGCGGCACTCTCGGGGAGCTGTTTTTT
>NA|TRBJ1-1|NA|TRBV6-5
CASSLGRAGTEAFF
TGTGCCAGCAGCCTAGGGCGTGCGGGCACTGAAGCTTTCTTT
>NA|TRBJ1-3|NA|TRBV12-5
CASATGGRLSGNTIYF
TGTGCTAGTGCCACGGGGGGCAGGTTATCTGGAAACACCATATATTTT
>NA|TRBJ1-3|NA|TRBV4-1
CASRNLGRSSGNTIYF
TGCGCCAGCCGGAACTTGGGGCGGAGCTCTGGAAACACCATATATTTT
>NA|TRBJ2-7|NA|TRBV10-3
CAISEVRGGFYEQYF
TGTGCCATCAGTGAGGTGAGAGGAGGGTTCTACGAGCAGTACTTC
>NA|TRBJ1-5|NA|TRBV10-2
CASSESGSEAGQPQHF
TGCGCCAGCAGTGAGTCCGGGTCGGAAGCGGGACAGCCCCAGCATTTT
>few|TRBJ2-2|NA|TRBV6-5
CATTRGKTGELFF
TGTGCCACGACGCGAGGGAAGACCGGGGAGCTGTTTTTT
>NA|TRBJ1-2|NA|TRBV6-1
CASTASEGRYGYTF
TGTGCCAGCACGGCCTCGGAAGGGAGATATGGCTACACCTTC
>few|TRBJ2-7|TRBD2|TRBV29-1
CSVLSLLGGSYEQYF
TGCAGCGTTCTTTCTCTCTTGGGCGGGAGCTACGAGCAGTACTTC
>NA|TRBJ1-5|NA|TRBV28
CASYNPGRGNQPQHF
TGTGCCAGCTACAATCCGGGGAGGGGCAATCAGCCCCAGCATTTT
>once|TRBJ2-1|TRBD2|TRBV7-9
CASTPSRLAANEQFF
TGTGCCAGCACCCCGAGCAGGCTAGCGGCCAATGAGCAGTTCTTC
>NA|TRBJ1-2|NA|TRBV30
CAWSGLGGYTF
TGTGCCTGGTCAGGACTCGGTGGCTACACCTTC
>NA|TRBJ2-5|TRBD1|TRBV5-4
CASSQTGGEETQYF
TGTGCCAGCAGCCAGACAGGGGGCGAAGAGACCCAGTACTTC
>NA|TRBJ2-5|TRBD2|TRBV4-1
CASSQANGGSETQYF
TGCGCCAGCAGCCAAGCGAACGGGGGGTCCGAGACCCAGTACTTC
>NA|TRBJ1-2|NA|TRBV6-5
CASSLQGYGYTF
TGTGCCAGCAGTTTACAGGGCTATGGCTACACCTTC
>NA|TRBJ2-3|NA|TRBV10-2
CASSESKGGSGSTDTQYF
TGCGCCAGCAGTGAGTCGAAGGGGGGGAGCGGAAGCACAGATACGCAGTATTTT
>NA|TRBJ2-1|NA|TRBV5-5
CASTWGGGALGFF
NA
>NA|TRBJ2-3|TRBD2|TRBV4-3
CASSPGLAGLRATDTQYF
TGCGCCAGCAGCCCGGGGCTAGCGGGCCTCAGGGCCACAGATACGCAGTATTTT
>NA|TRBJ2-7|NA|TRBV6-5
CASSSPGVGEQYF
TGTGCCAGCAGTTCCCCCGGGGTGGGGGAGCAGTACTTC
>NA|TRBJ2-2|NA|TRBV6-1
CASSGWSSDTGELFF
TGTGCCAGCAGTGGTTGGAGTTCGGACACCGGGGAGCTGTTTTTT
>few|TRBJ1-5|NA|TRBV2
CASGPTGGGNQPQHF
TGTGCCAGCGGGCCGACAGGCGGAGGTAATCAGCCCCAGCATTTT
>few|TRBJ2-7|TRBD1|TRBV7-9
CASSLTGAYEQYF
TGTGCCAGCAGCCTGACAGGGGCCTACGAGCAGTACTTC
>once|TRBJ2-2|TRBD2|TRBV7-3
CASSLSGTANTGELFF
TGTGCCAGCAGCTTGAGCGGGACGGCGAACACCGGGGAGCTGTTTTTT
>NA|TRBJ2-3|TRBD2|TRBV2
CASSERGMIGSSTDTQYF
TGTGCCAGTAGTGAGCGGGGGATGATTGGTTCTAGCACAGATACGCAGTATTTT
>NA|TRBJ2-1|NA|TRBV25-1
CASSSPEGIVYNEQFF
TGTGCCAGCAGCTCTCCGGAGGGGATTGTTTACAATGAGCAGTTCTTC